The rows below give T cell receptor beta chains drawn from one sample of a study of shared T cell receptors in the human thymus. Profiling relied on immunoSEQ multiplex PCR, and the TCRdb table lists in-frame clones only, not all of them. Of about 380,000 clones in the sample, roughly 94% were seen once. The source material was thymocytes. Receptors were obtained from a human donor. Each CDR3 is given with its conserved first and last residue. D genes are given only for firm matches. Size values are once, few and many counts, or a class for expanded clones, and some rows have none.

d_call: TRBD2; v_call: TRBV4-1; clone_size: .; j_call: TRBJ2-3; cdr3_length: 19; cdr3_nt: TGCGCCAGCAGCCAAACGGGACTAGCGGGGGCCCTTAGCACAGATACGCAGTATTTT; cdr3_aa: CASSQTGLAGALSTDTQYF
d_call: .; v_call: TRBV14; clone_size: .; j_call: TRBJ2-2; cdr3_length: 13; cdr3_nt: TGTGCCAGCAGCCAAGGGCAAACCGGGGAGCTGTTTTTT; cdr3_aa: CASSQGQTGELFF
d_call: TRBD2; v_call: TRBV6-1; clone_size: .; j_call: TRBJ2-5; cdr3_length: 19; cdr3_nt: TGTGCCAGCAGTGAAGAGAATAAACTAGCGGCCTCAAGACGAGAGACCCAGTACTTC; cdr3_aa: CASSEENKLAASRRETQYF
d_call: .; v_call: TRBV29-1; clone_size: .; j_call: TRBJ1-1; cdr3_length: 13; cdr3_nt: TGCAGCGCTTGGACAGCGGTGAACACTGAAGCTTTCTTT; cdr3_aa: CSAWTAVNTEAFF
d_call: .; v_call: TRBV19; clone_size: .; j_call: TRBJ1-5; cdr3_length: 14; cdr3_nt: TGTGCCAGTACCCTAAGGGGGAGCAATCAGCCCCAGCATTTT; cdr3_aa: CASTLRGSNQPQHF
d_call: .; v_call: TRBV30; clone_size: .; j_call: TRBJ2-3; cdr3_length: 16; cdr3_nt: TGTGCCTGGAGTGTAAGAAGGACCACCGGCACAGATACGCAGTATTTT; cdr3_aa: CAWSVRRTTGTDTQYF
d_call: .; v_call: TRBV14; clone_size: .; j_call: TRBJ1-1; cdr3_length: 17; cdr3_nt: TGTGCCAGCAGCCAAGAGCAAGAAGGCCCACATCAGCTTGAAGCTTTCTTT; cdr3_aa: CASSQEQEGPHQLEAFF
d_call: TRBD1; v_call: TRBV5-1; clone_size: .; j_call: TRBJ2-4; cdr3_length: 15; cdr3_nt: TGCGCCAGCAGCTTGCAGGGGGCTGGCAAAAACATTCAGTACTTC; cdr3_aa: CASSLQGAGKNIQYF
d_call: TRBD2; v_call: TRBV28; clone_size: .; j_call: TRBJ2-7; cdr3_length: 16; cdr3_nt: TGTGCCAGCAGTTTATGTCGGGAGGGTGGATTCCACGAGCAGTACTTC; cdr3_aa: CASSLCREGGFHEQYF
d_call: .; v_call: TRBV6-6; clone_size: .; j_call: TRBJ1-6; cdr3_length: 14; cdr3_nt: TGTGCCAGCAGTTACAGTTTTGGGGGTTCACCCCTCCACTTT; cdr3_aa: CASSYSFGGSPLHF
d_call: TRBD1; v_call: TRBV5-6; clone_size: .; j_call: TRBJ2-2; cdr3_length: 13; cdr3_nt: TGTGCCAGCAACATACAGGGGACCGGGGAGCTGTTTTTT; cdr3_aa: CASNIQGTGELFF
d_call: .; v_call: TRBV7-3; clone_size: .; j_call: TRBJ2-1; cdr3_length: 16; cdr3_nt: TGTGCCAGCAGCTTAACGTTCCTGAGATATGCCAATGAGCAGTTCTTC; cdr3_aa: CASSLTFLRYANEQFF
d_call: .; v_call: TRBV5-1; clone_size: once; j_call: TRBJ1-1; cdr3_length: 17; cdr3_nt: TGCGCCAGCAGCTTTCTTTTTAGGGGGTGGATCAACACTGAAGCTTTCTTT; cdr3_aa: CASSFLFRGWINTEAFF
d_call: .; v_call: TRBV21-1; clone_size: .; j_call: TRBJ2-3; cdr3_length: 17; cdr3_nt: TGTGCCAGCAACGAGAATCCGGGACTAGATGAAACAGATACGCAGTATTTT; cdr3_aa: CASNENPGLDETDTQYF
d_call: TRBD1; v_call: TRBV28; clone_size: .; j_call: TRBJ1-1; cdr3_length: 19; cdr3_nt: TGTGCCAGCAGTCATAAGGGACAGGCCAACGTCCCGCTGAACACTGAAGCTTTCTTT; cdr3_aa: CASSHKGQANVPLNTEAFF
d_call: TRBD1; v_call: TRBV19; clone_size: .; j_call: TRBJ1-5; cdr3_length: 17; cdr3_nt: TGTGCCAGTAGTTTTTCCTCCAGGGGGCACAGGGGTCAGCCCCAGCATTTT; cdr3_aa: CASSFSSRGHRGQPQHF
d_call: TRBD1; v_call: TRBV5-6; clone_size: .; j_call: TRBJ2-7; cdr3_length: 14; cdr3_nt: TGTGCCAGCAGCATGGGACAGGGCTCCTACGAGCAGTACTTC; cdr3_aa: CASSMGQGSYEQYF
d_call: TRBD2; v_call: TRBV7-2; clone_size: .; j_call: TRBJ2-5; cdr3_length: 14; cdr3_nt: TGTGCCAGCAGCCTCGGGGTAGCGGGAGGGGTCCAGTACTTC; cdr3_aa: CASSLGVAGGVQYF
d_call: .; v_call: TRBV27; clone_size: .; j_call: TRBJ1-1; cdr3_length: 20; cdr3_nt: TGTGCCAGCACCCCGAAAACCCCTAGGACAGACCACTACGGGGACACTGAAGCTTTCTTT; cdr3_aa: CASTPKTPRTDHYGDTEAFF
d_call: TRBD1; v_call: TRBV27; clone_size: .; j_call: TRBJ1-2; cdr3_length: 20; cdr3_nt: TGTGCCAGCAGTTTTATATCAGGGGGGAGGACAGCCCTAACTATCTATGGCTACACCTTC; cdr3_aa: CASSFISGGRTALTIYGYTF
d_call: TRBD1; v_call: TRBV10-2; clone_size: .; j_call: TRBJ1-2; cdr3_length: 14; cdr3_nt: TGCGCCAGCAGTGGCGGGGACAGGAACTATGGCTACACCTTC; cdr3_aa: CASSGGDRNYGYTF
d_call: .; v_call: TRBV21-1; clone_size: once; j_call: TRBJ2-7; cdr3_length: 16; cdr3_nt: TGTGCCAGCAGACACCCTGGGACAGGGGGATCAAACGAGCAGTACTTC; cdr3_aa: CASRHPGTGGSNEQYF
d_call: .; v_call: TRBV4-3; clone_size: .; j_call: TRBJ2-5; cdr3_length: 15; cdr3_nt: TGCGCCAGCAGCCCTGATAGCGAGGGTGGAGAGACCCAGTACTTC; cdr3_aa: CASSPDSEGGETQYF
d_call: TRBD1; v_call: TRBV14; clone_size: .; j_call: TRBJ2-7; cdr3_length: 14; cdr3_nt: TGTGCCAGCAGCAGGACAGGTTATATGAACGAGCAGTACTTC; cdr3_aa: CASSRTGYMNEQYF
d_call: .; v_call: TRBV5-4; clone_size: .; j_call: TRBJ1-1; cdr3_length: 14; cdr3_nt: TGTGCCAGCAGCCCTACGCAGGGCCCCCCTGAAGCTTTCTTT; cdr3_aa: CASSPTQGPPEAFF
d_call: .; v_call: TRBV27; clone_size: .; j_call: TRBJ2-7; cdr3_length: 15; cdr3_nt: TGTGCCAGCAGTTTTAAGCGCCCAGTCTCCTACGAGCAGTACTTC; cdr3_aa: CASSFKRPVSYEQYF
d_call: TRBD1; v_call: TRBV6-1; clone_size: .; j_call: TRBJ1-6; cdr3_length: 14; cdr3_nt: TGTGCCAGCAGTGAAGGACAGGGGGCTTCACCCCTCCACTTT; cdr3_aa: CASSEGQGASPLHF
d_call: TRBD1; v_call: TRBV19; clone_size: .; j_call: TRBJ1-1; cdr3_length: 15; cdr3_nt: TGTGCCAGTAGGGAACAGACAGGGGCGAACACTGAAGCTTTCTTT; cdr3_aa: CASREQTGANTEAFF
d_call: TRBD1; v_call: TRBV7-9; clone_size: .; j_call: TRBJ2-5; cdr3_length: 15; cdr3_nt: TGTGCCAGCAGCCCGGAGGACAGGGAAAGGGAGACCCAGTACTTC; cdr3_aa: CASSPEDRERETQYF
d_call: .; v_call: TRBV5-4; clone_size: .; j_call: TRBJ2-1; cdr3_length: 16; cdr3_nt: TGTGCCAGCAGCCCTTCCCCCGCGAGGGACTCCAATGAGCAGTTCTTC; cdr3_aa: CASSPSPARDSNEQFF
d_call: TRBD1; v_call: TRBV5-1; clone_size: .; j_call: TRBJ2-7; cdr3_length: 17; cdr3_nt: TGCGCCAGCAGCCCGTCCCGGGACAGGATCCCCCTCTACGAGCAGTACTTC; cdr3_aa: CASSPSRDRIPLYEQYF
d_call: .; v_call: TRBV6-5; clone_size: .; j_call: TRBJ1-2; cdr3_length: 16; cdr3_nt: TGTGCCAGCAGTTACTCGGACAGCAGGACGAACTATGGCTACACCTTC; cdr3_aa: CASSYSDSRTNYGYTF
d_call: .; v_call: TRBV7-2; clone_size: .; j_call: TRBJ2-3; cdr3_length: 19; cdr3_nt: TGTGCCAGCAGCCCCCCCACGGTCCGGGAGATGCCCTCCACAGATACGCAGTATTTT; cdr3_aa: CASSPPTVREMPSTDTQYF
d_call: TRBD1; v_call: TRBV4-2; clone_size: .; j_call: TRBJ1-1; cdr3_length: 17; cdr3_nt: TGTGCCAGCAGCCAAGGGGACAGTCTTCGAGTGAACACTGAAGCTTTCTTT; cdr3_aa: CASSQGDSLRVNTEAFF
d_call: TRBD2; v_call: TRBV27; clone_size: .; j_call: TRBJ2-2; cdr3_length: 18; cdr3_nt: TGTGCCAGCAGTTTATCGCTTTACCTGGCGGGAGACACCGGGGAGCTGTTTTTT; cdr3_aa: CASSLSLYLAGDTGELFF
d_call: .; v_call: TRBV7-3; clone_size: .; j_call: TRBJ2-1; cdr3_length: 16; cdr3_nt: TGTGCCAGCAGCCCATCCGTGGGAGATGCGACCCATGAGCAGTTCTTC; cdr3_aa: CASSPSVGDATHEQFF
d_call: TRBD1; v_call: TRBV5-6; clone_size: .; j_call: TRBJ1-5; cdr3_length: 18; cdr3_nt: TGTGCCAGCAGCTTGGCCATGGGACAGCTCCTTGGCAATCAGCCCCAGCATTTT; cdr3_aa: CASSLAMGQLLGNQPQHF
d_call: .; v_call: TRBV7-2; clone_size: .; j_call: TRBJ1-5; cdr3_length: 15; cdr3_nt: TGTGCCAGCAGCTTAGAGGGGGATAGCAATCAGCCCCAGCATTTT; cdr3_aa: CASSLEGDSNQPQHF
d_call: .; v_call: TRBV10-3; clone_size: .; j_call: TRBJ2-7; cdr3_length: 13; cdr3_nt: TGTGCCATCAGTGGGACAGATGTGAGGGAGCAGTACTTC; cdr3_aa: CAISGTDVREQYF
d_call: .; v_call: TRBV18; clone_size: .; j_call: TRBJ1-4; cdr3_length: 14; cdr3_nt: TGTGCCAGCTCACGAAGTCAGTCTAATGAAAAACTGTTTTTT; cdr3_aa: CASSRSQSNEKLFF
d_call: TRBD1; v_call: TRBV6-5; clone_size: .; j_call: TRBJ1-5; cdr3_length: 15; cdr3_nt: TGTGCCAGCAGGTCCCGGGACAGGGAAGGTCAGCCCCAGCATTTT; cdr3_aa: CASRSRDREGQPQHF
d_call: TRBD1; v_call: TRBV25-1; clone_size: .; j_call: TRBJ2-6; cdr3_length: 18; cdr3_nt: TGTGCCAGCAGTGCCCGACAGGGTTATGTCTCTGGGGCCAACGTCCTGACTTTC; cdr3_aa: CASSARQGYVSGANVLTF
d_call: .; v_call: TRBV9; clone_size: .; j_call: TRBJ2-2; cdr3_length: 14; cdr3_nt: TGTGCCAGCAGCGTACCTCGGAGGGACGGGGAGCTGTTTTTT; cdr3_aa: CASSVPRRDGELFF
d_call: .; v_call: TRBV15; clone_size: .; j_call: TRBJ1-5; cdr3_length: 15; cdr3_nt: TGTGCCACCAGCCAGAAGGGGGGGCCCAATCAGCCCCAGCATTTT; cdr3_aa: CATSQKGGPNQPQHF
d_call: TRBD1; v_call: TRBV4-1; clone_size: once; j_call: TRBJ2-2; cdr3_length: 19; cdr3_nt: TGCGCCAGCAGCCAAATGACCGGGACAGGGGATCAGAACACCGGGGAGCTGTTTTTT; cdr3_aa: CASSQMTGTGDQNTGELFF
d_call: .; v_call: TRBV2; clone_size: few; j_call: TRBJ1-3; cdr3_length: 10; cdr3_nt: TGTGCCAGCAGGGAACACACCATATATTTT; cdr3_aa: CASREHTIYF
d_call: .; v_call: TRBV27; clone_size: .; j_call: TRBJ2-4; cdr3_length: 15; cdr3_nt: TGTGCCAGCAGTCCTCATTATTTAGCCAAAAACATTCAGTACTTC; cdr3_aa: CASSPHYLAKNIQYF
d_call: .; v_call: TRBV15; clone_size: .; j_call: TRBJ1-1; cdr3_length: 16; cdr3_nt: TGTGCCACCAACCTTGGCCGTGGGGGGGAGAACACTGAAGCTTTCTTT; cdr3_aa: CATNLGRGGENTEAFF
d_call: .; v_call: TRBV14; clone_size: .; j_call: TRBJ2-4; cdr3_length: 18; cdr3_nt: TGTGCCAGCAGCCAAGTAGGGGTGACATTCGGGAGTAGAAACATTCAGTACTTC; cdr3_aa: CASSQVGVTFGSRNIQYF
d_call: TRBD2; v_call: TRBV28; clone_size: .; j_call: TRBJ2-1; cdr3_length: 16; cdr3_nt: TGTGCCAGCAGTTTATCAGCTAGCGGGGACCACAATGAGCAGTTCTTC; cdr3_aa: CASSLSASGDHNEQFF
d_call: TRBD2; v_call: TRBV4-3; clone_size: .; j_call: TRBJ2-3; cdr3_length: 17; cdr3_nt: TGCGCCAGCAGCCACCCAGGACTAGCGGGAGTGGAAGATACGCAGTATTTT; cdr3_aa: CASSHPGLAGVEDTQYF